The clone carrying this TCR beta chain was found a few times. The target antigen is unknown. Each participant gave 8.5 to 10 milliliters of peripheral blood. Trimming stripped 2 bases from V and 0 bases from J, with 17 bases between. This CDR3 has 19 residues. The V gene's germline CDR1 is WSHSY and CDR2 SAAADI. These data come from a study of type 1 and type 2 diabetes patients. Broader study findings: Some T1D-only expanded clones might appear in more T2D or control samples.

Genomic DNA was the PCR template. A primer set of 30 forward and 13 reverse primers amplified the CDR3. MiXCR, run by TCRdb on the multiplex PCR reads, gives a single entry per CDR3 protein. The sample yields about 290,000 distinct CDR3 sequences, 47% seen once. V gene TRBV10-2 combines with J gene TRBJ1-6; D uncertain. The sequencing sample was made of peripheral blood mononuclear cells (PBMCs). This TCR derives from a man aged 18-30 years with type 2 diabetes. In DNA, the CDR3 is TGCGCCAGCAGTGAGACCGGCGGCCTCCAGAGCTCCTATAATTCACCCCTCCACTTT. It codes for CASSETGGLQSSYNSPLHF.